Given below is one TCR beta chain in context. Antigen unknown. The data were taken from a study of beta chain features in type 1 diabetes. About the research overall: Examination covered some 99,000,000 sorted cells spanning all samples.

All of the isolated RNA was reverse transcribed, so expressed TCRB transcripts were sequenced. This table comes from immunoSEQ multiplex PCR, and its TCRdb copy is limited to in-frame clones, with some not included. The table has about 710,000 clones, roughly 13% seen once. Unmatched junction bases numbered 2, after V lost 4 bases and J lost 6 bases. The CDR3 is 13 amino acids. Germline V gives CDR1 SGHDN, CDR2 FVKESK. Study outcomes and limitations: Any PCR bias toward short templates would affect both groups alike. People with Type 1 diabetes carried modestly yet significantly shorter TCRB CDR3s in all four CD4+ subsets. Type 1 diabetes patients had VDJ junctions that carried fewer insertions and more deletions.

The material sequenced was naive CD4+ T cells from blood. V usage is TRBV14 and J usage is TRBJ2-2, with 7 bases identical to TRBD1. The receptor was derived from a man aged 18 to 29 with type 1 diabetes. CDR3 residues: CASSRGQSGELFF. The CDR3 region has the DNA TGTGCCAGCAGCCGGGGACAGTCCGGGGAGCTGTTTTTT.